The 17 T cell receptor beta chains presented below share a single source sample, sequenced in a study of T cell changes during pregnancy in multiple sclerosis. Using immunoSEQ multiplex PCR, the repertoire was profiled, and TCRdb retains in-frame clones only, with some absent. This table has over 60,000 clones, 91% appearing once. The sample here was CD4+ T cells from peripheral blood mononuclear cells, taken in the third trimester of pregnancy. The receptors shown here come from a female donor in good health, enrolled as a control in a pregnancy study.

This chain links TRBV27 with TRBJ1-1; 9 nucleotides align to TRBD1. J was trimmed by 2 bases and V by 3 bases; bases with no gene match: 13. CDR3 length: 18 residues. Per germline, CDR1 MNHEY and CDR2 SMNVEV (reference sequence). The CDR3 sequence: CASSFLPGQGFGNTEAFF. In DNA form, the CDR3 reads TGTGCCAGCAGTTTTCTTCCGGGACAGGGATTCGGAAACACTGAAGCTTTCTTT.

This clone was recorded once. The chain uses TRBV29-1 and TRBJ2-2, with TRBD1 identical over 7 bases. Germline V lookup: CDR1 SQVTM, CDR2 ANQGSEA. V was clipped by 7 bases and J by 5 bases; unmatched bases: 13. This CDR3 has 15 amino acids. CDR3 amino acids: CSASATGIFTGELFF. The CDR3 bases are TGCAGCGCGTCTGCGACAGGGATTTTTACCGGGGAGCTGTTTTTT.

This sequence joins TRBV30 and TRBJ1-5, with 7 bases lining up with TRBD1. The V and J ends lost 3 bases and 5 bases, in that order; junction bases with no gene match: 10. Germline V gene sequence: CDR1 GTSNPN, CDR2 SVGIG (reference sequence). The CDR3 is 15 amino acids. CDR3 region: CAWSDRALAYQPQHF. For the CDR3, the DNA is TGTGCCTGGAGCGACAGGGCCTTAGCGTATCAGCCCCAGCATTTT.

This chain uses TRBV15 with TRBJ1-1, with D possibly being TRBD1 (5 bases). With 3 bases removed from V and 3 bases from J, the gap between germline ends came to 11 bases. This CDR3 has 14 amino acids. CDR1 is LNHNV, CDR2 YYDKDF, per germline (reference sequence). CDR3 bases: TGTGCCACCAGCAGGGGGATCAGGGACACTGAAGCTTTCTTT. This codes for CATSRGIRDTEAFF.

The CDR3 DNA reads as TGTGCCAGCAGCGTAGGGAGCGGGGGGACCCAAGAGACCCAGTACTTC. Translated: CASSVGSGGTQETQYF. V is TRBV9 and J is TRBJ2-5, with TRBD2 matching 9 bases. Germline values: CDR1 SGDLS, CDR2 YYNGEE. With 0 bases clipped from V and 1 base from J, the junction kept 4 bases outside the gene matches. The CDR3 covers 16 residues. The complete variable domain, with remaining parts taken from reference TRBV9 and TRBJ2-5, reads DSGVTQTPKHLITATGQRVTLRCSPRSGDLSVYWYQQSLDQGLQFLIQYYNGEERAKGNILERFSAQQFPDLHSELNLSSLELGDSALYFCASSVGSGGTQETQYFGPGTRLLVL.

The chain joins TRBV28 to TRBJ2-7; 11 nucleotides align to TRBD1. The CDR3 contains 14 residues. Losses at the gene ends were 6 bases for V and 4 bases for J; bases not matched to a gene: 5. Germline CDR1 MDHEN, CDR2 SYDVKM. This chain's CDR3 is CASSSGQGAYEQYF. Written as DNA, the CDR3 is TGTGCCAGCAGCTCAGGACAGGGGGCGTACGAGCAGTACTTC.

V usage is TRBV5-1 and J usage is TRBJ2-2; a possible D gene is TRBD2 (5 bases). Germline loops: CDR1 SGHRS, CDR2 YFSETQ. V lost 6 bases to trimming and J lost 6 bases, with 12 bases between them. The CDR3 contains 13 residues. CDR3 sequence (DNA): TGCGCCAGCACGGGGTACCGGGCCGGGGAGCTGTTTTTT. Encoded protein: CASTGYRAGELFF.

This chain uses TRBV11-2 with TRBJ2-2, with unresolved D. V was clipped by 2 bases and J by 7 bases, with 5 bases between them. This CDR3 is 12 amino acids long. Germline CDR1 SGHAT, CDR2 FQNNGV. The CDR3 DNA reads TGTGCCAGCAGCTTACTTGTCGGGGAGCTGTTTTTT. Translation gives CASSLLVGELFF.

The genes are TRBV18 and TRBJ1-5; D might be TRBD1 (6 bases). Germline V gene data show CDR1 as KGHSH and CDR2 as LQKENI. There are 17 residues in the CDR3. V was shortened by 2 bases and J by 3 bases, with 17 bases between the two germline ends. The CDR3 sequence is CASSPRTGQRTNQPQHF. CDR3 bases: TGTGCCAGCTCACCAAGGACCGGACAGCGGACCAATCAGCCCCAGCATTTT. The whole variable domain, remainder taken from reference TRBV18 and TRBJ1-5, is NAGVMQNPRHLVRRRGQEARLRCSPMKGHSHVYWYRQLPEEGLKFMVYLQKENIIDESGMPKERFSAEFPKEGPSILRIQQVVRGDSAAYFCASSPRTGQRTNQPQHFGDGTRLSIL.

The chain uses TRBV30 and TRBJ2-1; 8 positions agree with TRBD2. The CDR3 is 17 amino acids. The junction had 12 bases not matched to a gene; V was cut back by 1 base and J by 4 bases. Germline values: CDR1 GTSNPN, CDR2 SVGIG (reference sequence). CDR3 DNA sequence: TGTGCCTGGAGTGGCGACCTTACTAGCGGCGAGTACAATGAGCAGTTCTTC. Protein: CAWSGDLTSGEYNEQFF.

V and J are TRBV6-6 and TRBJ2-1, with 8 bases matching TRBD1. The CDR3 sequence is 14 residues long. The germline V gene has CDR1 MNHNY and CDR2 SVGAGI (reference sequence). With V trimmed by 2 bases and J by 7 bases, 4 bases remained unmatched. In DNA, the CDR3 is TGTGCCAGCAGTTACATTCAGGGGGCGAATGAGCAGTTCTTC. Amino acid sequence: CASSYIQGANEQFF.

J is TRBJ2-1 and V is TRBV6-5; unclear D gene. The CDR3 runs to 14 residues. V gave up 6 bases and J gave up 9 bases, with 18 bases separating them. Germline V gene sequence: CDR1 MNHEY, CDR2 SVGAGI. CDR3 nucleotide sequence: TGTGCCAGCAGCCCGTTTGCGTCGGGTGGTGAGCAGTTCTTC. Amino acid sequence: CASSPFASGGEQFF.

The V call is TRBV5-4, the J call TRBJ1-2; D is possibly TRBD1 (5 bases). The CDR3 totals 15 residues. V lost 0 bases to trimming and J lost 2 bases, with 11 bases between them. Germline CDR1 is SGHNT and CDR2 is YYREEE (reference sequence). CDR3 DNA: TGTGCCAGCAGCTTGGTAGGGGCTATCAACTATGGCTACACCTTC. Its translation: CASSLVGAINYGYTF.

The rearrangement links TRBV19 to TRBJ1-1; D unclear. Germline V gene lookup returns CDR1 LNHDA and CDR2 SQIVND (reference sequence). Trimming took 6 bases from V and 1 from J, leaving 12 bases between them. The CDR3 is 14 residues long. In nucleotides, the CDR3 is TGTGCCAGTAGCATATCCCCAGGGAACACTGAAGCTTTCTTT. The encoded protein is CASSISPGNTEAFF.

The chain has TRBV10-3 and TRBJ1-2; no definite D call. This CDR3 comprises 15 residues. V dropped 2 bases and J dropped 4 bases, with 14 bases sitting between them. The germline CDR1 and CDR2 sequences are ENHRY and SYGVKD. The CDR3 is CAISEIDGPGYGYTF. The CDR3 DNA reads as TGTGCCATCAGTGAGATAGACGGCCCGGGCTATGGCTACACCTTC.

The rearrangement uses TRBV4-1 and TRBJ2-5; D call uncertain. The germline gives CDR1 MGHRA, CDR2 YSYEKL. Between the trimmed V and J ends, which lost 0 bases and 5 bases, there was a span of 10 bases. This CDR3 is 14 amino acids long. CDR3 sequence reads: CASSQDPVVETQYF. CDR3 coding DNA: TGCGCCAGCAGCCAAGATCCGGTTGTCGAGACCCAGTACTTC.

The V and J genes are TRBV5-1 and TRBJ1-4; 7 nucleotides agree with TRBD1. Trimming cost V 4 bases and J 7 bases; bases outside gene matches: 13. Germline loops: CDR1 SGHRS, CDR2 YFSETQ. The CDR3 extends over 16 amino acids. The CDR3 sequence: CASSTQPGQTSEKLFF. CDR3 nucleotide sequence: TGCGCCAGCAGCACCCAACCGGGACAGACTTCTGAAAAACTGTTTTTT.